The 31 T cell receptor beta chains presented below share a single source sample, sequenced in a study of T cell responses to AZD1222 COVID-19 vaccine. Sequenced by immunoSEQ multiplex PCR; TCRdb stores in-frame clones only, minus some. This table holds 110,000 to 150,000 clones, approximately 90% found once. Here the sequenced sample was peripheral blood, taken on day 0 of AZD1222 vaccination. These receptor sequences come from an adult in good health.

The chain uses TRBV19 and TRBJ2-7; TRBD2 agrees at 8 bases. V lost 5 bases to trimming and J lost 1 base; unmatched junction nucleotides: 7. CDR1 LNHDA and CDR2 SQIVND come from the germline V gene (reference sequence). The CDR3 is made up of 15 amino acids. Here the CDR3 DNA reads TGTGCCAGTAGTCCCGGACTAGCATCGTCCTACGAGCAGTACTTC. It yields the protein CASSPGLASSYEQYF.

This clone was seen only once. This rearrangement joins TRBV6-2 or TRBV6-3 to TRBJ2-3; 8 bases align to TRBD2. Trimming took 6 bases from V and 5 from J; bases not matched to a gene: 10. The CDR3 runs to 15 residues. CDR1 is MNHEY and CDR2 is SVGEGT in the germline V gene. This chain's CDR3 is CASSQGRGGRDTQYF. The CDR3 DNA sequence: TGTGCCAGCAGCCAGGGTCGGGGGGGAAGAGATACGCAGTATTTT.

This clone has just one count. The same CDR3 can be traced to other DNA sequences in this sample. The chain joins TRBV29-1 to TRBJ2-7; 11 bases agree with TRBD1. V was clipped by 3 bases and J by 2 bases; unmatched bases: 3. Germline CDR1 and CDR2: SQVTM and ANQGSEA. CDR3 size: 14 residues. CDR3 sequence reads: CSVEGQGETYEQYF. CDR3 coding DNA: TGCAGCGTTGAGGGACAGGGGGAGACCTACGAGCAGTACTTC.

This clone has a handful of counts. The chain links TRBV6-1 to TRBJ1-2, with TRBD1 as a possible D gene (6 bases). There are 16 residues in the CDR3. Germline-derived CDR1 and CDR2 are MNHNS and SASEGT. The V and J ends lost 4 bases and 8 bases respectively, with 23 bases between them. Here the CDR3 reads CASSVNRVRGLGGYTF. The DNA of the CDR3 is TGTGCCAGCAGTGTCAATCGTGTGCGGGGGCTGGGGGGCTACACCTTC.

The rearrangement joins TRBV7-2 to TRBJ2-5, with D maybe TRBD2 (5 bases). This CDR3 is built from 15 residues. Germline values: CDR1 SGHTA, CDR2 FQGNSA. Trimming shortened V by 1 base and J by 2 bases, and 11 bases separated the two germline ends. The CDR3 spells CASSLEGSGQETQYF. CDR3 coding DNA: TGTGCCAGCAGCTTAGAAGGCAGCGGACAAGAGACCCAGTACTTC. The full variable domain, rest sourced from reference TRBV7-2 and TRBJ2-5, is GAGVSQSPSNKVTEKGKDVELRCDPISGHTALYWYRQSLGQGLEFLIYFQGNSAPDKSGLPSDRFSAERTGGSVSTLTIQRTQQEDSAVYLCASSLEGSGQETQYFGPGTRLLVL.

The gene calls are TRBV5-4 and TRBJ1-2; D not certain. The germline V gene encodes CDR1 SGHNT and CDR2 YYREEE (reference sequence). V shed 0 bases and J shed 4 bases, with 4 bases lying between them. The CDR3 runs to 12 residues. CDR3: CASSLDSYGYTF. The CDR3, as DNA: TGTGCCAGCAGCTTGGACAGCTATGGCTACACCTTC.

The chain joins TRBV3-1 (or the pseudogene TRBV3-2) to TRBJ2-3; 7 bases are shared with TRBD2. The CDR3 loop spans 14 amino acids. With V trimmed by 4 bases and J by 6 bases, 7 bases remained unmatched. From germline, CDR1 is LGHDT and CDR2 YNNKEL (reference sequence). CDR3 in DNA: TGTGCCAGCAGCCCTGGACTAGTCTCGGATACGCAGTATTTT. Protein sequence: CASSPGLVSDTQYF.

The rearrangement links TRBV6-5 to TRBJ2-2, with D unresolved. V shed 2 bases and J shed 6 bases, with 16 bases lying between them. The CDR3 runs 16 residues. The germline V gene has CDR1 MNHEY and CDR2 SVGAGI. The DNA for the CDR3 is TGTGCCAGCAGTTACGGCGGCAGGAGAGTATCCGGGGAGCTGTTTTTT. As protein: CASSYGGRRVSGELFF.

The rearrangement uses TRBV6-2 or TRBV6-3 and TRBJ1-6; possibly TRBD1 for D (6 bases). Between the trimmed V and J ends, which lost 5 bases and 7 bases, there was a span of 6 bases. Germline CDR1 reads MNHEY; CDR2 reads SVGEGT. There are 12 residues in the CDR3. The CDR3 here is CASSTGNSPLHF. In nucleotides, the CDR3 is TGTGCCAGCAGTACAGGGAATTCACCCCTCCACTTT.

This clone turned up a few times. V gene TRBV24-1 combines with J gene TRBJ1-2; D unclear. This CDR3 contains 11 residues. The germline gives CDR1 KGHDR, CDR2 SFDVKD. Between the trimmed V and J ends, which lost 1 base and 8 bases, there was a span of 4 bases. The CDR3 here is CATSDFKGYTF. The CDR3 nucleotides are TGTGCCACCAGTGATTTCAAGGGCTACACCTTC.

J is TRBJ1-2 and V is TRBV27, with D possibly matching TRBD1 (5 bases). Germline-derived CDR1 and CDR2 are MNHEY and SMNVEV (reference sequence). Trimming stripped 5 bases from V and 9 bases from J, with 19 bases between. This CDR3 spans 14 amino acids. DNA of the CDR3: TGTGCCAGCAGTCCCCACCCCACGGGGGATCGCTACACCTTC. As protein: CASSPHPTGDRYTF.

The V call is TRBV2, the J call TRBJ2-7, with 7 bases aligning to TRBD1. The CDR3 covers 14 residues. Germline CDR1 reads SNHLY; CDR2 reads FYNNEI. Trimming cost V 11 bases and J 0 bases; bases outside gene matches: 10. The CDR3 protein is CAGRTGRGSYEQYF. The CDR3 DNA is TGTGCCGGGCGGACAGGACGTGGCTCCTACGAGCAGTACTTC.

The rearrangement uses TRBV6-5 and TRBJ1-4; a weak D match, TRBD1 (6 bases). This CDR3 region has 14 residues. The germline gives CDR1 MNHEY, CDR2 SVGAGI. V was trimmed by 5 bases and J by 4 bases, leaving 11 bases between them. The CDR3 reads CASSNRESNEKLFF. In DNA, the CDR3 is TGTGCCAGCAGTAACAGGGAGAGTAATGAAAAACTGTTTTTT.

This clone was counted once. This chain links TRBV2 with TRBJ1-4; D unclear. CDR3 length: 10 residues. CDR1 is SNHLY, CDR2 FYNNEI, per germline. Trimming cost V 3 bases and J 7 bases, with 0 bases left between them. The CDR3 loop is CASSDEKLFF. Here the CDR3 DNA reads TGTGCCAGCAGTGATGAAAAACTGTTTTTT.

The V call is TRBV7-8, the J call TRBJ1-2, with TRBD1 identical over 7 bases. Germline V lookup: CDR1 SGHVS, CDR2 FQNEAQ. V shed 4 bases and J 4 bases; nucleotides not matched to a gene: 9. The CDR3 spans 15 residues. The chain's CDR3 is CASSWAQGTGYGYTF. The CDR3 DNA reads TGTGCCAGCAGCTGGGCACAGGGGACCGGCTATGGCTACACCTTC.

The rearrangement joins TRBV6-4 to TRBJ2-1, with D unclear. Germline values: CDR1 MRHNA, CDR2 SNTAGT. This CDR3 comprises 13 residues. Trimming cost V 3 bases and J 5 bases, with 8 bases left between them. CDR3: CASSEVPNNEQFF. The CDR3 DNA is TGTGCCAGCAGTGAAGTTCCGAACAATGAGCAGTTCTTC.

This chain links TRBV5-1 with TRBJ1-4; tentatively, D is TRBD1 (5 bases). The length of the CDR3 is 14 residues. Germline values: CDR1 SGHRS, CDR2 YFSETQ. Trimming took 0 bases from V and 5 from J, leaving 8 bases between them. For the CDR3, the DNA is TGCGCCAGCAGCTTGGGCACAGGAAATGAAAAACTGTTTTTT. Its translation is CASSLGTGNEKLFF.

This chain joins TRBV6-5 and TRBJ1-2, with 7 bases lining up with TRBD1. V gave up 2 bases and J gave up 4 bases; unmatched junction bases: 7. CDR3 size: 15 residues. CDR1 is MNHEY and CDR2 is SVGAGI in the germline V gene. The CDR3 nucleotides are TGTGCCAGCAGTTACCGACAGGGAGGTTCCTATGGCTACACCTTC. Encoded protein: CASSYRQGGSYGYTF.

The chain carries TRBV12-3 or TRBV12-4 and TRBJ2-7, with a possible D match to TRBD2 (6 bases). V was trimmed by 3 bases and J by 3 bases, leaving 6 bases between them. CDR3 size: 12 residues. CDR3 amino acids: CASSLGLYEQYF. CDR3 bases: TGTGCCAGCAGTTTGGGACTCTACGAGCAGTACTTC.

The chain is built from TRBV29-1 and TRBJ2-5; 11 bases line up with TRBD1. There are 13 residues in the CDR3. Per germline, CDR1 SQVTM and CDR2 ANQGSEA. The V and J ends lost 7 bases and 5 bases, in that order; junction bases with no gene match: 6. Here the CDR3 reads CSAGTGGRETQYF. DNA for the CDR3: TGCAGCGCCGGGACAGGGGGTCGGGAGACCCAGTACTTC.

The chain joins TRBV6-5 to TRBJ1-2; D perhaps matches TRBD1 (5 bases). The length of the CDR3 is 14 residues. Trimming left V 7 bases short and J 4 bases short, with 16 bases between. Germline values: CDR1 MNHEY, CDR2 SVGAGI. CDR3 sequence: CASKNSGTVYGYTF. The CDR3 DNA sequence: TGTGCCAGCAAAAACTCCGGGACGGTCTATGGCTACACCTTC.

The chain has TRBV3-1 (or the pseudogene TRBV3-2) and TRBJ1-6; D is possibly TRBD1 (6 bases). The CDR3 covers 14 residues. The V gene's germline CDR1 is LGHDT and CDR2 YNNKEL (reference sequence). Trimming removed 8 bases at V and 9 bases at J, with 17 bases between. CDR3 DNA sequence: TGTGCCAGCCAAGGGGGATGGGGAGGTTCACCCCTCCACTTT. This codes for CASQGGWGGSPLHF.

This clone appeared a single time. The V call is TRBV7-9, the J call TRBJ2-7; 7 positions match TRBD2. Germline CDR1 SEHNR, CDR2 FQNEAQ (reference sequence). The J segment lost 0 bases and the V segment lost 5 bases, leaving 19 bases of the junction unmatched. The CDR3 has 19 residues. The CDR3 region is CASSPPLLRGGSLSYEQYF. Written as DNA, the CDR3 is TGTGCCAGCAGCCCTCCCCTACTTAGGGGCGGGAGCCTCTCCTACGAGCAGTACTTC. Together with reference TRBV7-9 and TRBJ2-7, the CDR3 gives the full variable domain: DTGVSQNPRHKITKRGQNVTFRCDPISEHNRLYWYRQTLGQGPEFLTYFQNEAQLEKSRLLSDRFSAERPKGSFSTLEIQRTEQGDSAMYLCASSPPLLRGGSLSYEQYFGPGTRLTVT.

This chain connects TRBV29-1 to TRBJ2-3; 8 bases fit TRBD2. There are 17 residues in the CDR3. With V trimmed by 0 bases and J by 4 bases, 12 bases remained unmatched. In germline, CDR1 is SQVTM, CDR2 ANQGSEA. The CDR3 spells CSVEDLTGTRVSDTQYF. The CDR3 nucleotides are TGCAGCGTTGAAGACTTAACCGGGACTAGGGTTTCAGATACGCAGTATTTT.

The V gene is TRBV10-3, the J gene TRBJ2-7; the D gene could be TRBD1 or TRBD2 (5 bases each). Germline assignment: CDR1 ENHRY and CDR2 SYGVKD. The V gene lost 8 bases and the J gene lost 0 bases, with 14 bases spanning the gap. There are 14 residues in the CDR3. The DNA of the CDR3 is TGTGCCATCTGCCAGGGACCCATCTCCTACGAGCAGTACTTC. Its protein product is CAICQGPISYEQYF.

The chain is built from TRBV19 and TRBJ2-7; no definite D call. The CDR3 extends over 15 amino acids. V lost 2 bases to trimming and J lost 2 bases, with 13 bases between them. Germline V gene lookup returns CDR1 LNHDA and CDR2 SQIVND (reference sequence). CDR3 sequence (DNA): TGTGCCAGTAGTATAAGGTTGGCGGAACCCTACGAGCAGTACTTC. Its protein product is CASSIRLAEPYEQYF.

This rearrangement joins TRBV12-3 or TRBV12-4 to TRBJ1-2, with unresolved D. Trimming stripped 6 bases from V and 0 bases from J, with 5 bases between. The CDR3 is made up of 12 amino acids. CDR3 in DNA: TGTGCCAGCAGCCGAACTAACTATGGCTACACCTTC. This gives the protein CASSRTNYGYTF.

The chain combines TRBV7-2 with TRBJ2-3, with D perhaps matching TRBD1 or TRBD2 (5 bases each). The CDR3 is 16 amino acids. Trimming removed 0 bases from V and 2 bases from J, with 12 bases in between. Germline V gives CDR1 SGHTA, CDR2 FQGNSA. Here the CDR3 reads CASSLAWGSDTDTQYF. CDR3 sequence (DNA): TGTGCCAGCAGCTTAGCTTGGGGGTCGGACACAGATACGCAGTATTTT.

The gene calls are TRBV6-5 and TRBJ1-2; D ambiguous. The CDR3 loop spans 12 amino acids. Germline values: CDR1 MNHEY, CDR2 SVGAGI. The ends were cut back, 6 bases at V and 5 bases at J, with 10 bases in the middle. The CDR3 spells CASSTGRYGYTF. CDR3 in DNA: TGTGCCAGCAGCACCGGCCGATATGGCTACACCTTC.

CDR3 amino acids: CASSQAPGQGYEQYF. CDR3 nucleotide sequence: TGCGCCAGCAGCCAAGCTCCGGGACAGGGCTACGAGCAGTACTTC. The rearrangement links TRBV4-1 to TRBJ2-7; 9 bases are a match to TRBD1. Germline values: CDR1 MGHRA, CDR2 YSYEKL. The CDR3 is 15 amino acids. With 1 base clipped from V and 3 bases from J, the junction kept 4 bases outside the gene matches.

This clone is a singleton in its sample. The J gene is TRBJ2-7, the V gene TRBV7-9; 11 bases map to TRBD1. Trimming at V came to 5 bases and at J to 7 bases, leaving 10 bases not matched to a gene. The length of the CDR3 is 15 residues. Germline V gene data show CDR1 as SEHNR and CDR2 as FQNEAQ (reference sequence). CDR3 amino acids: CASSQWTGGSREQYF. For the CDR3, the DNA is TGTGCCAGCAGCCAATGGACAGGGGGCAGTCGGGAGCAGTACTTC.